This T cell receptor (beta chain) comes out of a study of CD8 T cells in Susac syndrome (dated by TCRdb to between 2019 and 2020). Study-wide context: Repertoire sequencing was used to test whether CD8+ T cell activation and differentiation in Susac syndrome was antigen driven. The paper as a whole reports these results and caveats: The study acknowledged that relatively few individuals were included in the TCR sequencing and HLA analysis.

Peripheral blood CD8+ and CD4+ T cells from healthy donors, Susac syndrome patients and multiple sclerosis patients were profiled using high-throughput TCR beta sequencing. Healthy donors were age- and sex-matched controls. Bulk CD8+ and CD4+ T cells were purified magnetically by negative isolation, whereas CD8+ TEMRA cells were enriched by FACS. Blood was drawn into EDTA tubes, processed within 24 hours, and PBMCs were isolated by density gradient centrifugation. PBMCs destined for TCR sequencing were cryopreserved in liquid nitrogen and later thawed in a 37 °C water bath. A purity of at least 90% was achieved for sorted or isolated CD4+, CD8+ and CD8+ TEMRA cells. RNA was extracted using the RNeasy kit, and about 0.5 to 1 ug of the RNA was reverse transcribed with random hexamers. The immunoSEQ multiplex PCR assay, which covers 54 Vbeta and 13 Jbeta segments, was used to amplify TCR beta CDR3 regions. PCR amplification bias was corrected using a synthetic template baseline for primer optimization and computational correction. The original methods were these. Reads were assigned to V, D and J genes according to IMGT and analyzed in immunoSEQ Analyzer, with only productive sequences retained. To calculate clonality, Shannon entropy was normalized by log2 of the number of productive unique sequences and then subtracted from one. For each patient and control, public and private clones were evaluated among the 100 most prevalent clones. Clones were defined as Susac-specific when absent from the healthy and MS cohorts, from fewer than 1,200 published viral clones and from other ImmuneACCESS disease sequences. TCRdb trimmed the raw reads at Q25, called clones with MiXCR and kept productive beta chains. Rows with a matching CDR3 protein are joined into one entry that keeps the most common DNA and genes. These V and J calls derive from TCRdb rather than the authors' analysis. A total of roughly 200,000 distinct CDR3 sequences appear in this sample, 85% to 95% of them only once. In total, the top ten clones hold approximately 0.094% of the sample.

Remarks on this clonotype: It has no known antigen specificity. Within one base of it there is no much larger clone, and no base qualities were kept.

From the cysteine up to the phenylalanine, the CDR3 has a length of 15 residues. Only the CDR3 DNA stays, 45 bases, in frame from base 1. For CDR1 and CDR2, the germline V gene (reference sequence) lists SGHNT and YYREEE. At the junction V is shortened by 5 bases and J by 4 bases; bases outside the gene matches: 9. The V and J genes are TRBV5-4 and TRBJ1-1, with 9 bases aligning to TRBD1. This clonotype was sampled from a human donor in good health. Specimen: CD4+ T cells from PBMCs. The CDR3 reads CASSSGTGRSTEAFF. The DNA sequence reads TGTGCCAGCAGTTCCGGGACAGGGCGATCCACTGAAGCTTTCTTT.